The 26 T cell receptor beta chains in this list originate from one sample, sequenced in a study of T cells after yellow fever vaccination. TCRdb passed the 5' RACE reads through MiXCR, listing each CDR3 protein once. The data show 500,000 to 650,000 distinct CDR3 sequences, 10% to 15% seen once. The starting material was PBMCs, obtained on the day of the yellow fever booster vaccination. The origin of the receptors is a man in his thirties or forties who received the YFV17D yellow fever vaccine.

The CDR3 bases are TGCAGAGGGACTAGCGAATACAATGAGCAGTTCTTC. Translation gives CRGTSEYNEQFF. The chain has TRBV20-1 and TRBJ2-1; 10 bases line up with TRBD2. The germline gives CDR1 DFQATT, CDR2 SNEGSKA (reference sequence). This CDR3 is built from 12 residues.

The sample holds a few counts of this clonotype. This chain uses TRBV3-1 with TRBJ2-7, with D perhaps matching TRBD2 (5 bases). Germline CDR1 LGHDT, CDR2 YNNKEL (reference sequence). V shed 4 bases and J shed 4 bases, with 14 bases lying between them. The CDR3 spans 14 residues. The CDR3 region is CASSLRDSAYEQYF. CDR3 DNA sequence: TGTGCCAGCAGCCTCCGGGATTCGGCTTACGAGCAGTACTTC.

This clonotype was detected a few times. The V and J genes are TRBV6-2 or TRBV6-3 and TRBJ2-3; D is unclear. Trimming pared 0 bases from V and 5 bases from J, leaving 12 bases between. This CDR3 region has 15 residues. CDR1 is MNHEY, CDR2 SVGEGT, per germline. The CDR3 protein is CASSYSPGREDTQYF. The CDR3, as DNA: TGTGCCAGCAGTTACTCGCCCGGACGTGAAGATACGCAGTATTTT.

This clonotype was found a few times. The chain has TRBV12-3 or TRBV12-4 and TRBJ2-5, with 7 bases identical to TRBD1. This CDR3 is 16 amino acids long. After removal of 9 bases from V and 3 bases from J, the junction contained 16 bases not matched to a gene. The CDR3 DNA sequence: TGTGCCAGATTTACCACGGGACAGCCGCGGGAAGAGACCCAGTACTTC. This gives the protein CARFTTGQPREETQYF.

The chain joins TRBV5-1 to TRBJ2-7; either TRBD1 or TRBD2 may fit D (5 bases each). This CDR3 spans 14 amino acids. The V end was cut by 4 bases, the J end by 4 bases, with 15 bases between. Germline assignment: CDR1 SGHRS and CDR2 YFSETQ. The CDR3 DNA sequence: TGCGCCAGCAGCGTGGGACCGCCCCCATACGAGCAGTACTTC. Translation: CASSVGPPPYEQYF.

V usage is TRBV29-1 and J usage is TRBJ2-5; 7 bases agree with TRBD2. The CDR3 runs to 13 residues. Germline values: CDR1 SQVTM, CDR2 ANQGSEA. The junction had 9 bases not matched to a gene; V was cut back by 6 bases and J by 5 bases. CDR3 DNA: TGCAGCGTAGGGGCGGGAGAGGTGGAGACCCAGTACTTC. Residues: CSVGAGEVETQYF.

This clonotype occurred a few times. V and J are TRBV7-3 and TRBJ2-3; the D is unclear. Germline lookup yields CDR1 SGHTA and CDR2 FQGTGA. The V and J ends lost 4 bases and 1 base respectively, with 12 bases between them. CDR3 length: 15 amino acids. The CDR3 here is CASSSSSAGTDTQYF. The CDR3 nucleotides are TGTGCCAGCAGCTCATCGAGCGCCGGCACAGATACGCAGTATTTT.

Ten or more counts support this clonotype. The V call is TRBV7-2, the J call TRBJ2-1; D call uncertain. The CDR3 totals 14 residues. Between the trimmed V and J ends, which lost 5 bases and 3 bases, there was a span of 11 bases. Per the germline V gene, CDR1 is SGHTA and CDR2 is FQGNSA. CDR3 coding DNA: TGTGCCAGCAGCCTGACACCCCGCTACAATGAGCAGTTCTTC. It translates to CASSLTPRYNEQFF.

The V gene is TRBV2, the J gene TRBJ2-7; D is perhaps TRBD2 (5 bases). CDR1 and CDR2 from the germline V gene are SNHLY and FYNNEI. The CDR3 is 15 residues long. V was clipped by 6 bases and J by 2 bases, with 17 bases between them. The DNA of the CDR3 is TGTGCCAGCAGGGTGTCGGGGTTTTCTACCTACGAGCAGTACTTC. Translating gives CASRVSGFSTYEQYF. Filled out from reference TRBV2 and TRBJ2-7, the complete variable domain reads EPEVTQTPSHQVTQMGQEVILRCVPISNHLYFYWYRQILGQKVEFLVSFYNNEISEKSEIFDDQFSVERPDGSNFTLKIRSTKLEDSAMYFCASRVSGFSTYEQYFGPGTRLTVT.

The rearrangement uses TRBV20-1 and TRBJ2-5, with D perhaps matching TRBD2 (6 bases). In germline, CDR1 is DFQATT, CDR2 SNEGSKA (reference sequence). Trimming took off 1 base at V and 7 bases at J, with 13 bases between the two ends. This CDR3 contains 13 residues. The CDR3 loop is CSARVYGTGTQYF. DNA for the CDR3: TGCAGTGCTAGAGTGTACGGGACTGGGACCCAGTACTTC.

This chain links TRBV5-1 with TRBJ2-1; TRBD2 aligns across 12 bases. CDR3 length: 19 residues. Trimming removed 2 bases from V and 8 bases from J; junction bases left unmatched: 17. CDR1 SGHRS and CDR2 YFSETQ come from the germline V gene. DNA for the CDR3: TGCGCCAGCAGCTTTCAATCTTTGACTAGCGGGAGTTGTTTGTATGAGCAGTTCTTC. The encoded protein is CASSFQSLTSGSCLYEQFF.

This rearrangement joins TRBV5-1 to TRBJ1-5; D gene unclear. V lost 3 bases and J lost 7, with 17 bases in between. The CDR3 loop spans 15 amino acids. CDR1 and CDR2 (germline): SGHRS, YFSETQ. The CDR3 sequence: CASSSTVWVSQPQHF. In nucleotides, the CDR3 is TGCGCCAGCAGCTCTACAGTTTGGGTATCACAGCCCCAGCATTTT.

The chain has TRBV12-3 or TRBV12-4 and TRBJ2-5; D call uncertain. V was trimmed by 7 bases and J by 5 bases, leaving 14 bases between them. The CDR3 is 13 residues long. The chain's CDR3 is CASTTHEEETQYF. DNA of the CDR3: TGTGCCAGCACCACCCATGAGGAGGAGACCCAGTACTTC.

The chain joins TRBV15 to TRBJ2-1, with 13 bases identical to TRBD2. Germline V lookup: CDR1 LNHNV, CDR2 YYDKDF (reference sequence). V lost 5 bases, J lost 3 bases, and 4 bases stayed unmatched. The CDR3 contains 16 residues. The CDR3 DNA reads TGTGCCACCAGCTTCGGGACTAGCGGGATCTACAATGAGCAGTTCTTC. Its protein product is CATSFGTSGIYNEQFF. Combining the CDR3 with reference TRBV15 and TRBJ2-1 gives the whole variable domain DAMVIQNPRYQVTQFGKPVTLSCSQTLNHNVMYWYQQKSSQAPKLLFHYYDKDFNNEADTPDNFQSRRPNTSFCFLDIRSPGLGDTAMYLCATSFGTSGIYNEQFFGPGTRLTVL.

V usage is TRBV29-1 and J usage is TRBJ2-5; D may be TRBD1 (5 bases). CDR1 and CDR2 (germline): SQVTM, ANQGSEA. With 4 bases removed from V and 0 bases from J, the gap between germline ends came to 9 bases. The CDR3 is made up of 13 amino acids. Written as DNA, the CDR3 is TGCAGCGTTGGGTCAGGGTACCAAGAGACCCAGTACTTC. Residues: CSVGSGYQETQYF.

V gene TRBV6-4 combines with J gene TRBJ2-2, with TRBD2 matching 7 bases. The V gene's germline CDR1 is MRHNA and CDR2 SNTAGT. This CDR3 has 14 amino acids. Unmatched junction bases numbered 8, after V lost 8 bases and J lost 5 bases. The CDR3, as DNA: TGTGCCAGCGGCTCGGGGGGTTTGACCGGGGAGCTGTTTTTT. Its protein is CASGSGGLTGELFF.

A few counts support this clonotype. The V gene is TRBV7-2, the J gene TRBJ1-3; no clear D. CDR3 length equals 12 residues. Trimming shortened V by 7 bases and J by 1 base, and 5 bases separated the two germline ends. Germline CDR1 and CDR2: SGHTA and FQGNSA. CDR3 residues: CASKISGNTIYF. The CDR3 nucleotides are TGTGCCAGCAAGATTTCTGGAAACACCATATATTTT.

The rearrangement uses TRBV24-1 and TRBJ2-1; TRBD2 aligns across 8 bases. Germline V gene data show CDR1 as KGHDR and CDR2 as SFDVKD. V trimming: 1 base; J trimming: 7 bases; junction bases outside the gene matches: 8. CDR3 length: 16 amino acids. Written as DNA, the CDR3 is TGTGCCACCAGTGATTTTGGTCGGGAGGGCGGGAATGAGCAGTTCTTC. Translating it yields CATSDFGREGGNEQFF.

This clonotype was seen a handful of times. The chain is built from TRBV24-1 and TRBJ2-4; TRBD1 matches at 9 bases. This CDR3 is 14 amino acids long. V trimming: 3 bases; J trimming: 15 bases; junction bases outside the gene matches: 11. CDR1 and CDR2 (germline): KGHDR, SFDVKD. DNA for the CDR3: TGTGCCACCAGTGATGGGGGGACAGGGAAGGTTCTGTACTTC. Residues: CATSDGGTGKVLYF.

The chain couples TRBV13 to TRBJ2-1; 10 positions agree with TRBD1. The CDR3 runs to 14 residues. The V segment lost 7 bases and the J segment 7 bases; nucleotides outside the gene matches: 7. Germline V gene sequence: CDR1 PRHDT, CDR2 FYEKMQ (reference sequence). DNA for the CDR3: TGTGCCAGCAACCGGGGACAGGGGTTGAATGAGCAGTTCTTC. Amino acids: CASNRGQGLNEQFF.

This clonotype has only a few counts. The V call is TRBV20-1, the J call TRBJ2-1; the match to TRBD2 covers 10 bases. CDR1 is DFQATT and CDR2 is SNEGSKA in the germline V gene (reference sequence). The CDR3 runs 15 residues. V lost 3 bases, J lost 11 bases, and 13 bases stayed unmatched. CDR3 sequence (DNA): TGCAGTGCTAGGGGTCCTAGCGGGAGCGGAATGAAGCAGTTCTTC. It yields the protein CSARGPSGSGMKQFF.

V and J are TRBV7-2 and TRBJ2-1, with 11 bases fitting TRBD2. The CDR3 is made up of 16 amino acids. Germline loops: CDR1 SGHTA, CDR2 FQGNSA. The J segment lost 9 bases and the V segment lost 3 bases, leaving 10 bases of the junction unmatched. The DNA of the CDR3 is TGTGCCAGCAGCTTCGGCGGGGTAGCGGGAGGGAGTGAGCAGTTCTTC. Amino acids: CASSFGGVAGGSEQFF.

Concerning this clonotype: This sequence may be a read error, since a much larger clone differs from it by one base. The chain recombines TRBV5-4 with TRBJ2-1, with a weak D call TRBD1 (6 bases). Trimming stripped 2 bases from V and 6 bases from J, with 9 bases between. The CDR3 extends over 13 amino acids. Germline V lookup: CDR1 SGHNT, CDR2 YYREEE (reference sequence). CDR3 coding DNA: TGTGCCAGCAGCTTAGAAGGGGGCAATGAGCAGTTCTTC. This sequence encodes CASSLEGGNEQFF. Full variable domain (missing parts from reference TRBV5-4 and TRBJ2-1): ETGVTQSPTHLIKTRGQQVTLRCSSQSGHNTVSWYQQALGQGPQFIFQYYREEENGRGNFPPRFSGLQFPNYSSELNVNALELDDSALYLCASSLEGGNEQFFGPGTRLTVL.

This clonotype was seen more than once but under ten times. One junction end does not reproduce the germline sequence, and a read error may be involved. The chain carries TRBV6-2 or TRBV6-3 and TRBJ2-1; D is unresolved. CDR3 size: 14 residues. Germline CDR1 and CDR2: MNHEY and SVGEGT. This CDR3 is CASSYPPSNNEQFF. The DNA of the CDR3 is TGTGCCAGCAGTTACCCTCCCTCCAACAATGAGCAGTTCTTC.

This clonotype occurred a few times. The genes are TRBV6-4 and TRBJ2-2, with no clear D. Trimming shortened V by 6 bases and J by 0 bases, and 17 bases separated the two germline ends. The CDR3 runs to 17 residues. Germline CDR1 and CDR2: MRHNA and SNTAGT. As DNA, the CDR3 is TGTGCCAGCAGCCCCATAGGCTGGTACGCGAACACCGGGGAGCTGTTTTTT. As protein: CASSPIGWYANTGELFF.

The rearrangement uses TRBV20-1 and TRBJ2-7; D possibly corresponds to TRBD1 (7 bases). CDR3 size: 15 residues. From germline, CDR1 is DFQATT and CDR2 SNEGSKA (reference sequence). The V gene lost 1 base and the J gene lost 2 bases, with 15 bases spanning the gap. CDR3 DNA: TGCAGTGCTAGAGGCGCGGGACAGAGGGCCTACGAGCAGTACTTC. It codes for CSARGAGQRAYEQYF.